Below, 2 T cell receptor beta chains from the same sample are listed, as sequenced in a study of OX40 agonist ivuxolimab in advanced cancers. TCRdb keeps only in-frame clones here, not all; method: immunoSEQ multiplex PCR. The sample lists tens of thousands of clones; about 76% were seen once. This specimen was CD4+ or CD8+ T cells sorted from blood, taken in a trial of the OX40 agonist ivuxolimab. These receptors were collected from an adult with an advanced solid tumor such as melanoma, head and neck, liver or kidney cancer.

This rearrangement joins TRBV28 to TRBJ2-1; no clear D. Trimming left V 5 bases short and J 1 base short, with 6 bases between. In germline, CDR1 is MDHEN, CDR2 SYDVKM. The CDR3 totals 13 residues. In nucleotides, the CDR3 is TGTGCCAGCAGTCGGCGGTCCTACAATGAGCAGTTCTTC. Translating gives CASSRRSYNEQFF.

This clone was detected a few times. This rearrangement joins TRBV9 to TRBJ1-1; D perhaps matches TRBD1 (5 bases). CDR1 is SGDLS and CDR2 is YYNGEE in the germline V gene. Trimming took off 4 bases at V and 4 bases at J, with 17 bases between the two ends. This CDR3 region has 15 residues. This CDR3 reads CASSPHRSWGTEAFF. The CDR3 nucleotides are TGTGCCAGCAGCCCCCACAGGTCCTGGGGCACTGAAGCTTTCTTT. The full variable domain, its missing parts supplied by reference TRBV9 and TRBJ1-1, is DSGVTQTPKHLITATGQRVTLRCSPRSGDLSVYWYQQSLDQGLQFLIQYYNGEERAKGNILERFSAQQFPDLHSELNLSSLELGDSALYFCASSPHRSWGTEAFFGQGTRLTVV.